This T cell receptor (beta chain) is from a study of vaccination and CD4 T cells after COVID-19. About the research overall: Researchers treated cells with overlapping spike peptides taken from SARS-CoV-2, HCoV-NL63, HCoV-OC43 and HCoV-229E. General study points: Among reactive clones from convalescent patients, a median around 84% appeared only post-vaccination. Spike mono-reactivity was found in 304 of the 307 vaccine-specific clones identified in convalescent patients.

Scientists ran DNA taken from cultured CD4+ T cells through the Oncomine TCR Beta short-read assay for sequencing. It was cultured CD4+ T cells from which genomic DNA was extracted. One entry per CDR3 protein results from TCRdb running MiXCR on the PCR reads. The sample has some 14,000 distinct CDR3 sequences, roughly 46% seen once. Germline assignment: CDR1 KGHSH and CDR2 LQKENI. The CDR3 sequence is 15 residues long. V lost 8 bases and J lost 2; bases outside the gene matches: 7. Treatment noted: roughly nine-day PBMC culture with coronavirus spike peptide pools or control peptides (ViraFEST assay). To note about this clonotype: Its antigen remains unidentified.

This clonotype originated in a human donor who had recovered from COVID-19. Sequencing was performed on CD4+ T cells from blood, cultured in vitro, taken after SARS-CoV-2 vaccination. V and J are TRBV18 and TRBJ2-3; 10 positions agree with TRBD1. The chain's CDR3 is CASLRTGGNTDTQYF. For the CDR3, the DNA is TGTGCCAGCCTTCGGACAGGGGGGAACACAGATACGCAGTATTTT.